Presented here are 31 T cell receptor beta chains from one specimen sequenced in a study of blood T cell repertoires in COVID-19. Using immunoSEQ multiplex PCR, the repertoire was profiled, and TCRdb retains in-frame clones only, with some absent. The table shows about 43,000 clones, with about nine tenths occurring only once. The sample taken for sequencing was peripheral blood. The receptors here all came from a man aged 55 to 69 with active COVID-19.

Only a few counts were recorded for this clone. This rearrangement joins TRBV7-8 to TRBJ1-5; TRBD1 might be the D (6 bases). The germline gives CDR1 SGHVS, CDR2 FQNEAQ. Deletions cut 2 bases from V and 6 bases from J, with 17 bases between. This CDR3 spans 16 amino acids. CDR3 nucleotides: TGTGCCAGCAGCTTAAGAGACAGGATTGGGATTCAGCCCCAGCATTTT. It encodes CASSLRDRIGIQPQHF.

The V gene is TRBV24-1, the J gene TRBJ2-5, with 8 bases matching TRBD2. The CDR3 contains 14 residues. Germline V gene lookup returns CDR1 KGHDR and CDR2 SFDVKD. V lost 5 bases and J lost 4; bases outside the gene matches: 5. CDR3 residues: CATSGFAGGETQYF. In nucleotides, the CDR3 is TGTGCCACCAGTGGTTTCGCGGGGGGAGAGACCCAGTACTTC.

CDR3 loop: CASSFDRGQVNTEAFF. In nucleotides, the CDR3 is TGTGCCAGCAGCTTCGACAGGGGGCAGGTGAACACTGAAGCTTTCTTT. The chain carries TRBV5-4 and TRBJ1-1; 10 nucleotides agree with TRBD1. The CDR3 runs to 16 residues. Germline CDR1 SGHNT, CDR2 YYREEE (reference sequence). V was pared by 2 bases and J by 0 bases, with 4 bases of the junction left unmatched.

The genes are TRBV5-4 and TRBJ2-3; 13 bases fit TRBD2. CDR3 length: 17 residues. Unmatched junction bases numbered 7, after V lost 0 bases and J lost 6 bases. Germline lookup yields CDR1 SGHNT and CDR2 YYREEE (reference sequence). In DNA form, the CDR3 reads TGTGCCAGCAGCTTGGCACTAGCGGGGGGGCCAGTCGATACGCAGTATTTT. Translated, it gives CASSLALAGGPVDTQYF.

This chain joins TRBV28 and TRBJ2-1, with TRBD2 matching over 11 bases. The germline V gene has CDR1 MDHEN and CDR2 SYDVKM. V gave up 3 bases and J gave up 6 bases; unmatched junction bases: 22. The CDR3 length is 21 residues. The CDR3 DNA follows: TGTGCCAGCAGTTTTCCCCCGAAACTAGCGGGAGTAGCCATTGGGCTCAATGAGCAGTTCTTC. This sequence encodes CASSFPPKLAGVAIGLNEQFF.

The CDR3 region is CASSLGVRVPYGYTF. The DNA of the CDR3 is TGTGCCAGCAGCTTAGGCGTCCGGGTACCCTATGGCTACACCTTC. This sequence joins TRBV13 and TRBJ1-2; D remains ambiguous. The CDR3 length is 15 residues. Germline V gives CDR1 PRHDT, CDR2 FYEKMQ (reference sequence). Trimming cost V 0 bases and J 4 bases, with 12 bases left between them.

This chain joins TRBV7-3 and TRBJ1-2; weak D call: TRBD1 (6 bases). The CDR3 covers 13 residues. CDR1 and CDR2 (germline): SGHTA, FQGTGA. The ends were cut back, 0 bases at V and 6 bases at J, with 8 bases in the middle. The CDR3 DNA is TGTGCCAGCAGCTTAACACAGGGAGATGGCTACACCTTC. Translation gives CASSLTQGDGYTF.

V gene TRBV12-3 or TRBV12-4 combines with J gene TRBJ1-5; no clear D. The V end lost 1 base, the J end lost 7 bases, and 8 bases lay between the germline ends. The CDR3 is 13 residues long. The CDR3, as DNA: TGTGCCAGCAGTTTAGACGGGAGACAGCCCCAGCATTTT. As protein: CASSLDGRQPQHF.

CDR3 sequence (DNA): TGTGCCAGCAGCTTAGCATTAGCGGGACACAATGAGCAGTTCTTC. Amino acids: CASSLALAGHNEQFF. The rearrangement uses TRBV11-2 and TRBJ2-1; 8 bases are a match to TRBD2. Trimming took 1 base from V and 5 from J; bases not matched to a gene: 4. CDR1 and CDR2 from the germline V gene are SGHAT and FQNNGV. The CDR3 extends over 15 amino acids.

This clone has just a few counts. This rearrangement joins TRBV4-1 to TRBJ1-1, with D possibly matching TRBD1 (5 bases). This CDR3 is built from 12 residues. Per germline, CDR1 MGHRA and CDR2 YSYEKL. Trimming stripped 0 bases from V and 10 bases from J, with 9 bases between. CDR3 coding DNA: TGCGCCAGCAGCCAAGATAACGGGGGAGCTTTCTTT. Amino acids: CASSQDNGGAFF.

The chain recombines TRBV28 with TRBJ2-1; 11 bases are a match to TRBD2. The CDR3 contains 15 residues. With 6 bases clipped from V and 8 bases from J, the junction kept 9 bases outside the gene matches. Germline V CDR1 and CDR2: MDHEN, SYDVKM. The CDR3 protein is CASSSLAGGRYEQFF. In nucleotides, the CDR3 is TGTGCCAGCAGCTCTCTAGCGGGAGGCAGGTATGAGCAGTTCTTC.

The V and J genes are TRBV7-9 and TRBJ1-3; 8 positions match TRBD1. Germline CDR1 is SEHNR and CDR2 is FQNEAQ (reference sequence). The CDR3 covers 16 residues. V shed 2 bases and J 3 bases; nucleotides not matched to a gene: 6. The CDR3 reads CASSLQGAESGNTIYF. CDR3 DNA sequence: TGTGCCAGCAGCTTACAGGGGGCAGAAAGTGGAAACACCATATATTTT.

The J gene is TRBJ2-7, the V gene TRBV30; a weak D match, TRBD2 (6 bases). V lost 3 bases to trimming and J lost 3 bases, with 6 bases between them. This CDR3 spans 11 amino acids. Germline values: CDR1 GTSNPN, CDR2 SVGIG (reference sequence). CDR3 residues: CAWSGSYEQYF. The CDR3 DNA sequence: TGTGCCTGGAGCGGGAGCTACGAGCAGTACTTC.

The chain is built from TRBV6-5 and TRBJ1-1, with D tentatively TRBD1 (5 bases). Germline CDR1 MNHEY, CDR2 SVGAGI. V was pared by 6 bases and J by 6 bases, with 14 bases between. This CDR3 region has 13 residues. The CDR3 reads CASRSFDRPEAFF. The DNA for the CDR3 is TGTGCCAGCAGATCCTTCGACAGACCTGAAGCTTTCTTT.

V usage is TRBV27 and J usage is TRBJ2-7; 10 bases line up with TRBD2. V gave up 6 bases and J gave up 3 bases; unmatched junction bases: 8. This CDR3 spans 15 amino acids. From germline, CDR1 is MNHEY and CDR2 SMNVEV (reference sequence). CDR3 loop: CASRSALAGDYEQYF. The CDR3 nucleotides are TGTGCCAGCAGATCCGCGCTAGCGGGAGACTACGAGCAGTACTTC.

The sample holds a few counts of this clone. The chain employs TRBV5-6 and TRBJ1-4; 7 bases map to TRBD1. The junction had 3 bases not matched to a gene; V was cut back by 0 bases and J by 7 bases. The CDR3 is 14 residues long. CDR1 is SGHDT, CDR2 YYEEEE, per germline. The chain's CDR3 is CASSLGQGSEKLFF. Here the CDR3 DNA reads TGTGCCAGCAGCTTGGGACAGGGAAGTGAAAAACTGTTTTTT.

This chain joins TRBV18 and TRBJ1-3, with 7 nucleotides matching TRBD1. The germline V gene has CDR1 KGHSH and CDR2 LQKENI. This CDR3 comprises 14 residues. V gave up 2 bases and J gave up 7 bases; unmatched junction bases: 5. CDR3 bases: TGTGCCAGCTCACCAGGGACAGCGATGAACACCATATATTTT. Amino acid sequence: CASSPGTAMNTIYF.

J is TRBJ2-7 and V is TRBV28, with 14 bases identical to TRBD2. Germline V gene lookup returns CDR1 MDHEN and CDR2 SYDVKM. The CDR3 is 15 amino acids. The J segment lost 10 bases and the V segment lost 3 bases, leaving 8 bases of the junction unmatched. CDR3 nucleotides: TGTGCCAGCAGTTTCGGGACTAGCGGGAGTCCGGATCAGTACTTC. It specifies CASSFGTSGSPDQYF.

This clone has only one observation. This chain links TRBV19 with TRBJ2-1; 9 positions agree with TRBD2. Germline values: CDR1 LNHDA, CDR2 SQIVND (reference sequence). CDR3 length: 16 residues. The V gene end was trimmed by 1 base and the J gene end by 7 bases; junction bases not matched to a gene: 8. CDR3 sequence (DNA): TGTGCCAGTAGTATAGGGGAGCGGGGGGCCCGGAATGAGCAGTTCTTC. As protein: CASSIGERGARNEQFF.

J is TRBJ1-2 and V is TRBV5-1; 7 bases agree with TRBD1. After removal of 4 bases from V and 8 bases from J, the junction contained 8 bases not matched to a gene. The CDR3 consists of 13 residues. Germline-derived CDR1 and CDR2 are SGHRS and YFSETQ. CDR3 sequence (DNA): TGCGCCAGCAGCAACGTAGGGGGCTCGGGCTACACCTTC. Protein: CASSNVGGSGYTF.

The CDR3 DNA follows: TGTGCCAGCAGTCCTCCGGGACAGGGGCATGGCTACACCTTC. The encoded protein is CASSPPGQGHGYTF. The rearrangement links TRBV28 to TRBJ1-2, with 10 bases matching TRBD1. The CDR3 totals 14 residues. V was pared by 5 bases and J by 6 bases, with 6 bases of the junction left unmatched. Germline CDR1 MDHEN, CDR2 SYDVKM.

This clone came up once. The V gene is TRBV11-2, the J gene TRBJ2-7, with 8 bases identical to TRBD1. Germline V lookup: CDR1 SGHAT, CDR2 FQNNGV. The ends lost 3 bases at V and 3 bases at J; junction bases unmatched: 13. This CDR3 comprises 17 residues. The CDR3 DNA reads as TGTGCCAGCAGCTTGGGACAGGCCCTAGTAGCTTACTACGAGCAGTACTTC. It yields the protein CASSLGQALVAYYEQYF.

This chain uses TRBV11-3 with TRBJ2-2, with TRBD2 matching over 7 bases. The germline gives CDR1 SGHNT, CDR2 YENEEA. This CDR3 is built from 15 residues. J lost 4 bases, V lost 5 bases, and 7 bases had no gene match. The CDR3 sequence is CASSPGTKVTGELFF. CDR3 DNA sequence: TGTGCCAGCAGCCCCGGGACTAAGGTCACCGGGGAGCTGTTTTTT. The complete variable domain, with remaining parts taken from reference TRBV11-3 and TRBJ2-2, reads EAGVVQSPRYKIIEKKQPVAFWCNPISGHNTLYWYLQNLGQGPELLIRYENEEAVDDSQLPKDRFSAERLKGVDSTLKIQPAELGDSAVYLCASSPGTKVTGELFFGEGSRLTVL.

This chain links TRBV7-2 with TRBJ2-2; D not certain. Trimming cost V 3 bases and J 8 bases, with 16 bases left between them. This CDR3 has 15 amino acids. Germline CDR1 and CDR2: SGHTA and FQGNSA. This CDR3 is CASSFGPVWRGELFF. CDR3 DNA: TGTGCCAGCAGCTTCGGCCCGGTTTGGCGGGGGGAGCTGTTTTTT. The full variable domain, completed using reference TRBV7-2 and TRBJ2-2, is GAGVSQSPSNKVTEKGKDVELRCDPISGHTALYWYRQSLGQGLEFLIYFQGNSAPDKSGLPSDRFSAERTGGSVSTLTIQRTQQEDSAVYLCASSFGPVWRGELFFGEGSRLTVL.

The chain is built from TRBV6-5 and TRBJ2-5; 12 bases map to TRBD1. The junction had 5 bases not matched to a gene; V was cut back by 1 base and J by 5 bases. This CDR3 comprises 16 residues. The V gene's germline CDR1 is MNHEY and CDR2 SVGAGI. This CDR3 is CASSYLGTGGRETQYF. The CDR3 region has the DNA TGTGCCAGCAGTTACTTGGGGACAGGGGGCCGGGAGACCCAGTACTTC.

This clone has a handful of counts. The genes are TRBV4-3 and TRBJ1-4, with TRBD1 as a possible D gene (5 bases). V was clipped by 1 base and J by 6 bases, with 21 bases between them. The V gene's germline CDR1 is LGHNA and CDR2 YSLEER. The CDR3 spans 18 residues. The CDR3 bases are TGCGCCAGCAGCCAAGGGGTCGGGGGGACCGACCGCTATGAAAAACTGTTTTTT. Translated: CASSQGVGGTDRYEKLFF.

The chain has TRBV10-3 and TRBJ2-3, with 7 positions matching TRBD1. The CDR3 extends over 14 amino acids. V was pared by 5 bases and J by 5 bases, with 7 bases of the junction left unmatched. Germline V gene sequence: CDR1 ENHRY, CDR2 SYGVKD. The CDR3 DNA reads as TGTGCCATCAGTTCCACAGGGGATCAAGATACGCAGTATTTT. It encodes CAISSTGDQDTQYF.

The chain uses TRBV28 and TRBJ2-1, with TRBD1 matching over 7 bases. Germline V gene data show CDR1 as MDHEN and CDR2 as SYDVKM. V dropped 6 bases and J dropped 5; count of bases not matched to a gene: 10. The length of the CDR3 is 15 residues. Here the CDR3 DNA reads TGTGCCAGCAGCGAAAACAGACAGGGTCACAATGAGCAGTTCTTC. It translates to CASSENRQGHNEQFF.

The chain has TRBV19 and TRBJ2-5; D perhaps matches TRBD1 (5 bases). V shed 3 bases and J shed 4 bases, with 15 bases lying between them. CDR3 length: 15 residues. The germline CDR1 and CDR2 sequences are LNHDA and SQIVND (reference sequence). Here the CDR3 reads CASSISQGGGETQYF. The DNA for the CDR3 is TGTGCCAGTAGTATTTCGCAGGGCGGTGGAGAGACCCAGTACTTC. Supplemented by reference TRBV19 and TRBJ2-5, the full variable domain reads DGGITQSPKYLFRKEGQNVTLSCEQNLNHDAMYWYRQDPGQGLRLIYYSQIVNDFQKGDIAEGYSVSREKKESFPLTVTSAQKNPTAFYLCASSISQGGGETQYFGPGTRLLVL.

V usage is TRBV6-6 and J usage is TRBJ2-7; 10 bases line up with TRBD1. This CDR3 has 15 residues. Germline values: CDR1 MNHNY, CDR2 SVGAGI (reference sequence). The ends lost 4 bases at V and 0 bases at J; junction bases unmatched: 3. This CDR3 is CASSSGTGDSYEQYF. The DNA of the CDR3 is TGTGCCAGCAGTTCCGGGACAGGGGACTCCTACGAGCAGTACTTC.

The rearrangement joins TRBV5-1 to TRBJ1-1; D is unresolved. This CDR3 spans 15 amino acids. Germline lookup yields CDR1 SGHRS and CDR2 YFSETQ. V was cut by 8 bases and J by 0 bases, with 17 bases left in between. CDR3 amino acids: CARVTNQKLNTEAFF. For the CDR3, the DNA is TGCGCCAGAGTCACTAACCAAAAATTGAACACTGAAGCTTTCTTT.